What follows are 15 T cell receptor beta chains derived from one specimen sequenced in a study of blood T cell repertoires in COVID-19. Here immunoSEQ multiplex PCR was the method, and the copy in TCRdb shows in-frame clones only, minus some. The data contain tens of thousands of clones, 70% to 90% of them seen just once; the ten biggest clones take up around a tenth. The sample consisted of PBMCs or T cells enriched from blood (not recorded which). The source is a woman aged 40 to 55 who had recovered from COVID-19.

The chain uses TRBV2 and TRBJ1-6; D not resolved. Trimming took off 5 bases at V and 0 bases at J, with 11 bases between the two ends. Germline V lookup: CDR1 SNHLY, CDR2 FYNNEI. The length of the CDR3 is 16 residues. CDR3 sequence (DNA): TGTGCCAGCAGTAGTCTGTCGAGCTCCTATAATTCACCCCTCCACTTT. Its translation: CASSSLSSSYNSPLHF.

The gene calls are TRBV5-6 and TRBJ2-2; 8 positions agree with TRBD1. The V segment lost 5 bases and the J segment 3 bases; nucleotides outside the gene matches: 9. Germline values: CDR1 SGHDT, CDR2 YYEEEE. The CDR3 spans 16 residues. The CDR3 bases are TGTGCCAGCAGGGAGATGGGACAGGTCGACACCGGGGAGCTGTTTTTT. Amino acid sequence: CASREMGQVDTGELFF.

The genes are TRBV20-1 and TRBJ2-7; D might be TRBD1 (5 bases). V lost 3 bases and J 2 bases, leaving 17 bases between the germline ends. The CDR3 extends over 15 amino acids. The V gene's germline CDR1 is DFQATT and CDR2 SNEGSKA (reference sequence). Written as DNA, the CDR3 is TGCAGTGCTAGTGGGTGGGGCCCACATCCCTACGAGCAGTACTTC. Encoded protein: CSASGWGPHPYEQYF.

This chain connects TRBV5-1 to TRBJ1-1; 7 nucleotides line up with TRBD1. The CDR3 spans 15 residues. Germline values: CDR1 SGHRS, CDR2 YFSETQ. V shed 4 bases and J 3 bases; nucleotides not matched to a gene: 9. CDR3 sequence: CASSPRDRAYTEAFF. The CDR3, as DNA: TGCGCCAGCAGCCCCCGTGACAGGGCTTACACTGAAGCTTTCTTT.

V gene TRBV5-1 combines with J gene TRBJ2-5, with TRBD1 matching over 8 bases. The CDR3 has 14 residues. The V segment lost 4 bases and the J segment 5 bases; nucleotides outside the gene matches: 7. The V gene's germline CDR1 is SGHRS and CDR2 YFSETQ. CDR3 sequence reads: CASSLLGQVETQYF. CDR3 nucleotide sequence: TGCGCCAGCAGCCTATTGGGACAGGTCGAGACCCAGTACTTC.

This chain links TRBV5-6 with TRBJ1-2; 9 positions match TRBD1. The CDR3 length is 16 residues. The junction had 11 bases not matched to a gene; V was cut back by 4 bases and J by 4 bases. Germline loops: CDR1 SGHDT, CDR2 YYEEEE. The CDR3 nucleotides read TGTGCCAGCAGCGAACGTGGGACAGGGAGGCCCTATGGCTACACCTTC. Protein product: CASSERGTGRPYGYTF.

V and J are TRBV3-1 (or the pseudogene TRBV3-2) and TRBJ1-1; 8 bases align to TRBD1. From germline, CDR1 is LGHDT and CDR2 YNNKEL (reference sequence). V lost 0 bases and J lost 6; bases outside the gene matches: 6. The CDR3 is 15 amino acids. The CDR3 coding sequence is TGTGCCAGCAGCCAAGATCAGGGCAGGGGGCCTGAAGCTTTCTTT. Residues: CASSQDQGRGPEAFF.

V is TRBV5-1 and J is TRBJ2-1; 7 nucleotides agree with TRBD2. There are 16 residues in the CDR3. Germline V gene data show CDR1 as SGHRS and CDR2 as YFSETQ. The V gene end was trimmed by 0 bases and the J gene end by 1 base; junction bases not matched to a gene: 4. The CDR3 spells CASSLGAGESYNEQFF. In DNA form, the CDR3 reads TGCGCCAGCAGCTTGGGGGCGGGGGAATCCTACAATGAGCAGTTCTTC.

This clone has only a few counts. The sample holds other DNA sequences that translate to the same CDR3. This chain uses TRBV9 with TRBJ2-2; no clear D gene. The V gene lost 2 bases and the J gene lost 5 bases, with 4 bases spanning the gap. CDR1 is SGDLS and CDR2 is YYNGEE in the germline V gene. The CDR3 has 12 residues. CDR3 sequence reads: CASSVRTGELFF. The CDR3 nucleotides are TGTGCCAGCAGCGTCAGGACCGGGGAGCTGTTTTTT.

The chain couples TRBV4-1 to TRBJ1-1, with D maybe TRBD1 (5 bases). This CDR3 is 16 amino acids long. The V gene lost 4 bases and the J gene lost 5 bases, with 20 bases spanning the gap. The V gene's germline CDR1 is MGHRA and CDR2 YSYEKL. This CDR3 is CASSPEGRGIATEAFF. In DNA form, the CDR3 reads TGCGCCAGCAGCCCGGAGGGACGTGGGATTGCGACTGAAGCTTTCTTT.

The V gene is TRBV4-1, the J gene TRBJ2-5; 8 bases fit TRBD2. CDR1 is MGHRA, CDR2 YSYEKL, per germline. The junction had 19 bases not matched to a gene; V was cut back by 5 bases and J by 5 bases. This CDR3 has 18 residues. The CDR3 loop is CASSSRLARQHQAETQYF. The CDR3 region has the DNA TGCGCCAGCAGCTCGCGACTAGCGAGACAGCACCAAGCGGAGACCCAGTACTTC.

In this sample, this clone turned up once. The chain couples TRBV28 to TRBJ1-5; 9 positions agree with TRBD1. J lost 6 bases, V lost 3 bases, and 6 bases had no gene match. This CDR3 is 15 amino acids long. Per the germline V gene, CDR1 is MDHEN and CDR2 is SYDVKM. In DNA form, the CDR3 reads TGTGCCAGCAGTTTTGCACAGGGGGCCGGTCAGCCCCAGCATTTT. It encodes CASSFAQGAGQPQHF.

This clone was picked up one time. The chain recombines TRBV4-1 with TRBJ2-7; 11 bases are a match to TRBD2. With V trimmed by 2 bases and J by 4 bases, 13 bases remained unmatched. This CDR3 contains 18 residues. Looked up from germline, CDR1 is MGHRA and CDR2 is YSYEKL. CDR3 nucleotide sequence: TGCGCCAGCAGCCAATTCACCGCAACTAGCGGGGGTGTATACGAGCAGTACTTC. Translation: CASSQFTATSGGVYEQYF.

The V call is TRBV19, the J call TRBJ1-1, with TRBD1 matching 7 bases. Trimming removed 5 bases from V and 3 bases from J; junction bases left unmatched: 3. Per germline, CDR1 LNHDA and CDR2 SQIVND (reference sequence). CDR3 length: 13 amino acids. The CDR3 bases are TGTGCCAGTAGTGGGACAGCAGACACTGAAGCTTTCTTT. This codes for CASSGTADTEAFF.

The J gene is TRBJ1-2, the V gene TRBV5-4; D is perhaps TRBD1 (6 bases). The CDR3 has 14 residues. The V end was cut by 4 bases, the J end by 4 bases, with 14 bases between. The V gene's germline CDR1 is SGHNT and CDR2 YYREEE (reference sequence). In DNA form, the CDR3 reads TGTGCCAGCAGCCCCGATCAGGGGAGCTATGGCTACACCTTC. It specifies CASSPDQGSYGYTF.